Sequencing of this TCR beta chain was carried out in a study of patients and donors after allogeneic stem cell transplantation. In this sample, this clonotype turned up many times. V lost 0 bases and J 0 bases, leaving 6 bases between the germline ends. Germline V gives CDR1 ENHRY, CDR2 SYGVKD. The CDR3 loop spans 14 amino acids. TCRdb fed the RT-PCR reads into MiXCR, producing one record per CDR3 protein. Of 900,000 to 1,000,000 distinct CDR3 sequences in the sample, approximately 18% were seen once. V is TRBV10-3 and J is TRBJ2-7, with D hard to call. The receptor's source is a human donor who was either an allogeneic HSCT recipient or a stem cell or donor lymphocyte infusion donor (not recorded which). It is not recorded whose cells these are; they may come from a transplant donor. Sequenced material: blood, either unsorted or a sorted T cell fraction (not recorded which). The CDR3 DNA reads as TGTGCCATCAGTGAGTCATATAGCTCCTACGAGCAGTACTTC. It codes for CAISESYSSYEQYF.